The 29 T cell receptor beta chains in this list originate from one sample, sequenced in a study of cytomegalovirus exposure and HLA in healthy donors (dated by TCRdb to about 2017). The library was generated by the immunoSEQ multiplex PCR assay. A mixture of 60 forward primers for TCR Vbeta segments and 13 reverse primers for TCR Jbeta segments was used in the multiplex PCR. What TCRdb holds here is the immuneACCESS table cut down to in-frame rearrangements. Part of the clones is not present; checked against another copy, under half of the missing clones reflect an unresolved V gene, and the others are unexplained. The sample table lists roughly 250,000 clones, over 70% of them with a count of one. The top ten constitute more than 0.3% of the sample. The sequenced sample was PBMCs. All receptors derive from a girl aged 2-10 years in good health and CMV-seronegative.

V is TRBV11-3 and J is TRBJ1-1; the match to TRBD1 covers 8 bases. CDR1 SGHNT and CDR2 YENEEA come from the germline V gene. This CDR3 is built from 17 residues. Trimming took 0 bases from V and 0 from J; bases not matched to a gene: 6. CDR3 in DNA: TGTGCCAGCAGCTTAGAACAGGGGGGTAGCATGAACACTGAAGCTTTCTTT. Residues: CASSLEQGGSMNTEAFF.

The chain carries TRBV9 and TRBJ1-1; TRBD1 is a possible D gene (5 bases). CDR1 is SGDLS and CDR2 is YYNGEE in the germline V gene. This CDR3 has 15 amino acids. V lost 0 bases and J 1 base, leaving 10 bases between the germline ends. The CDR3 protein is CASSVDPGKNTEAFF. The CDR3 region has the DNA TGTGCCAGCAGCGTAGATCCAGGGAAGAACACTGAAGCTTTCTTT.

The chain combines TRBV10-3 with TRBJ2-1; no definite D call. Per the germline V gene, CDR1 is ENHRY and CDR2 is SYGVKD. The ends were cut back, 10 bases at V and 6 bases at J, with 13 bases in the middle. The CDR3 loop spans 12 amino acids. For the CDR3, the DNA is TGTGCCACCTCACCCAACTTCAATGAGCAGTTCTTC. This encodes CATSPNFNEQFF.

The sample holds a few counts of this clone. The J gene is TRBJ1-4, the V gene TRBV18; perhaps TRBD1 as D (5 bases). The CDR3 runs 14 residues. The germline V and J ends were trimmed by 4 bases and 5 bases, with 11 bases remaining between them. Germline V gives CDR1 KGHSH, CDR2 LQKENI. CDR3 coding DNA: TGTGCCAGCTCACGGGGCTCCCGAAATGAAAAACTGTTTTTT. It encodes CASSRGSRNEKLFF. Full variable domain (rest looked up from reference TRBV18 and TRBJ1-4): NAGVMQNPRHLVRRRGQEARLRCSPMKGHSHVYWYRQLPEEGLKFMVYLQKENIIDESGMPKERFSAEFPKEGPSILRIQQVVRGDSAAYFCASSRGSRNEKLFFGSGTQLSVL.

This rearrangement joins TRBV5-1 to TRBJ2-3; tentative D call: TRBD2 (7 bases). V lost 6 bases and J 6 bases, leaving 17 bases between the germline ends. In germline, CDR1 is SGHRS, CDR2 YFSETQ. This CDR3 region has 14 residues. CDR3 sequence (DNA): TGCGCCAGCAACGGGGGGCCTGCCCGGGATACGCAGTATTTT. Protein product: CASNGGPARDTQYF. The whole variable domain, remainder taken from reference TRBV5-1 and TRBJ2-3, is KAGVTQTPRYLIKTRGQQVTLSCSPISGHRSVSWYQQTPGQGLQFLFEYFSETQRNKGNFPGRFSGRQFSNSRSEMNVSTLELGDSALYLCASNGGPARDTQYFGPGTRLTVL.

The chain uses TRBV27 and TRBJ1-6; D is unresolved. Germline-derived CDR1 and CDR2 are MNHEY and SMNVEV (reference sequence). Trimming removed 6 bases at V and 6 bases at J, with 6 bases between. CDR3 size: 12 residues. CDR3 sequence reads: CASRAINSPLHF. DNA of the CDR3: TGTGCCAGCAGAGCGATTAATTCACCCCTCCACTTT.

The chain has TRBV18 and TRBJ1-2; no reliable D call. There are 11 residues in the CDR3. Germline values: CDR1 KGHSH, CDR2 LQKENI. The germline V and J ends were trimmed by 5 bases and 7 bases, with 8 bases remaining between them. CDR3 region: CASSMRFGYTF. CDR3 DNA sequence: TGTGCCAGCTCAATGAGGTTTGGCTACACCTTC. The full variable domain, with the rest looked up from reference TRBV18 and TRBJ1-2, is NAGVMQNPRHLVRRRGQEARLRCSPMKGHSHVYWYRQLPEEGLKFMVYLQKENIIDESGMPKERFSAEFPKEGPSILRIQQVVRGDSAAYFCASSMRFGYTFGSGTRLTVV.

The rearrangement joins TRBV15 to TRBJ2-1; weak D call: TRBD2 (6 bases). The CDR3 is 15 amino acids. V lost 0 bases to trimming and J lost 0 bases, with 6 bases between them. The V gene's germline CDR1 is LNHNV and CDR2 YYDKDF (reference sequence). CDR3 sequence: CATSRETSSYNEQFF. The CDR3, as DNA: TGTGCCACCAGCAGAGAGACTAGCTCCTACAATGAGCAGTTCTTC.

V is TRBV7-2 and J is TRBJ2-7; maybe TRBD2 (6 bases). Germline CDR1 and CDR2: SGHTA and FQGNSA. Trimming removed 5 bases at V and 2 bases at J, with 16 bases between. The CDR3 spans 15 residues. The CDR3 spells CASSPSAGLPYEQYF. CDR3 nucleotide sequence: TGTGCCAGCAGCCCCAGCGCGGGACTTCCCTACGAGCAGTACTTC.

The V and J genes are TRBV27 and TRBJ1-4; maybe TRBD1 (6 bases). The CDR3 has 14 residues. The germline V gene encodes CDR1 MNHEY and CDR2 SMNVEV (reference sequence). Between the trimmed V and J ends, which lost 5 bases and 3 bases, there was a span of 10 bases. The CDR3 DNA is TGTGCCAGCAGTCATTGGACAGCTAATGAAAAACTGTTTTTT. Residues: CASSHWTANEKLFF.

The chain combines TRBV25-1 with TRBJ1-5; unclear D gene. The germline V gene has CDR1 MGHDK and CDR2 SYGVNS. V gave up 0 bases and J gave up 7 bases, with 13 bases separating them. CDR3 length equals 15 residues. The CDR3 reads CASSEYEALGQPQHF. The DNA for the CDR3 is TGTGCCAGCAGTGAATACGAAGCCCTGGGCCAGCCCCAGCATTTT.

V usage is TRBV7-2 and J usage is TRBJ2-1; TRBD2 matches at 7 bases. Trimming removed 8 bases from V and 9 bases from J; junction bases left unmatched: 7. This CDR3 spans 12 amino acids. The germline V gene has CDR1 SGHTA and CDR2 FQGNSA. The CDR3 coding sequence is TGTGCCAGCCGGGCGGGAGTCAGTGAGCAGTTCTTC. Its translation: CASRAGVSEQFF.

V gene TRBV6-1 combines with J gene TRBJ1-3; possibly TRBD1 for D (5 bases). From germline, CDR1 is MNHNS and CDR2 SASEGT. V lost 4 bases and J 8 bases, leaving 12 bases between the germline ends. This CDR3 has 13 amino acids. This chain's CDR3 is CASSVGPGDTIYF. The CDR3 DNA follows: TGTGCCAGCAGTGTGGGACCGGGGGACACCATATATTTT.

The CDR3 is CAHAKGQGLAGVLGDTQYF. CDR3 bases: TGTGCCCATGCAAAGGGACAGGGTCTAGCGGGAGTCCTAGGGGATACGCAGTATTTT. The V gene is TRBV30, the J gene TRBJ2-3; tentatively, D is TRBD2 (10 bases). This CDR3 spans 19 amino acids. V was pared by 8 bases and J by 6 bases, with 36 bases between. The germline V gene has CDR1 GTSNPN and CDR2 SVGIG (reference sequence).

V is TRBV19 and J is TRBJ2-7; tentative D call: TRBD1 (5 bases). CDR1 and CDR2 from the germline V gene are LNHDA and SQIVND (reference sequence). V was pared by 1 base and J by 2 bases, with 12 bases between. CDR3 length: 15 residues. This chain's CDR3 is CASSIVRTGAYEQYF. The CDR3 DNA follows: TGTGCCAGTAGTATAGTAAGAACAGGAGCCTACGAGCAGTACTTC.

This clone turned up a few times. The chain employs TRBV6-6 and TRBJ2-2, with D possibly matching TRBD2 (5 bases). The V end was cut by 0 bases, the J end by 6 bases, with 14 bases between. Germline lookup yields CDR1 MNHNY and CDR2 SVGAGI (reference sequence). The CDR3 consists of 16 residues. CDR3 coding DNA: TGTGCCAGCAGTTACTCGGAACTAGTTGCAGCCGGGGAGCTGTTTTTT. Protein sequence: CASSYSELVAAGELFF.

A few counts support this clone. The chain employs TRBV7-6 and TRBJ2-1, with 8 nucleotides matching TRBD1. This CDR3 spans 15 amino acids. V shed 5 bases and J 0 bases; nucleotides not matched to a gene: 3. Germline assignment: CDR1 SGHVS and CDR2 FNYEAQ. The CDR3 DNA reads TGTGCCAGCAGCCCTACAGGGGGCTCCTACAATGAGCAGTTCTTC. Translating gives CASSPTGGSYNEQFF.

This clone has only one observation. The gene calls are TRBV18 and TRBJ2-6, with 10 nucleotides matching TRBD1. The germline gives CDR1 KGHSH, CDR2 LQKENI. This CDR3 is built from 19 residues. V lost 6 bases and J lost 4; bases outside the gene matches: 15. CDR3 DNA sequence: TGTGCCAGCTCGCCGGTTGGGACAGGGGCTATCGGCGGGGCCAACGTCCTGACTTTC. It is translated as CASSPVGTGAIGGANVLTF.

V is TRBV7-9 and J is TRBJ1-4; D gene ambiguous. Germline loops: CDR1 SEHNR, CDR2 FQNEAQ (reference sequence). V lost 4 bases to trimming and J lost 5 bases, with 11 bases between them. This CDR3 contains 14 residues. This chain's CDR3 is CASSSTPQNEKLFF. CDR3 bases: TGTGCCAGCAGCTCGACACCCCAGAATGAAAAACTGTTTTTT.

This sequence joins TRBV11-2 and TRBJ2-5, with 7 bases identical to TRBD2. Germline CDR1 and CDR2: SGHAT and FQNNGV. V lost 2 bases and J lost 3; bases outside the gene matches: 6. The CDR3 has 15 amino acids. CDR3 bases: TGTGCCAGCAGCTTACACCATCTAGCGGAAGAGACCCAGTACTTC. This gives the protein CASSLHHLAEETQYF.

The V gene is TRBV27, the J gene TRBJ1-1; 9 nucleotides align to TRBD1. The CDR3 is made up of 17 amino acids. Germline V CDR1 and CDR2: MNHEY, SMNVEV (reference sequence). V lost 4 bases to trimming and J lost 3 bases; unmatched junction nucleotides: 12. The CDR3 protein is CASSSLMTGGTHTEAFF. CDR3 coding DNA: TGTGCCAGCAGTTCCCTCATGACAGGGGGGACCCACACTGAAGCTTTCTTT.

The chain recombines TRBV7-6 with TRBJ2-1; possibly TRBD1 for D (5 bases). The V and J ends lost 2 bases and 7 bases respectively, with 15 bases between them. The CDR3 is 15 amino acids. CDR1 is SGHVS and CDR2 is FNYEAQ in the germline V gene. In DNA, the CDR3 is TGTGCCAGCAGCTTATGGCTGGACAAAACAAATGAGCAGTTCTTC. It is translated as CASSLWLDKTNEQFF.

The V and J genes are TRBV7-9 and TRBJ2-3; the match to TRBD2 covers 12 bases. CDR3 length: 18 amino acids. CDR1 is SEHNR, CDR2 FQNEAQ, per germline (reference sequence). The V gene end was trimmed by 4 bases and the J gene end by 0 bases; junction bases not matched to a gene: 8. DNA of the CDR3: TGTGCCAGCAGCTATTCTAGCGGGAGGGCCGGGAGCACAGATACGCAGTATTTT. This encodes CASSYSSGRAGSTDTQYF.

The V and J genes are TRBV7-3 and TRBJ2-3; 9 bases agree with TRBD2. Trimming took 5 bases from V and 3 from J; bases not matched to a gene: 12. This CDR3 spans 17 amino acids. CDR1 and CDR2 (germline): SGHTA, FQGTGA. In DNA, the CDR3 is TGTGCCAGCAGCCACGGGCAGGGAAGCGGGAGGACAGATACGCAGTATTTT. Its protein product is CASSHGQGSGRTDTQYF.

The V and J genes are TRBV4-1 and TRBJ1-1, with 8 bases matching TRBD1. The CDR3 covers 18 residues. The V and J ends lost 4 bases and 3 bases, in that order; junction bases with no gene match: 16. Germline V gene data show CDR1 as MGHRA and CDR2 as YSYEKL. CDR3 bases: TGCGCCAGCAGCCGAGTCCGACAGGGGATTAATAGGGACACTGAAGCTTTCTTT. It yields the protein CASSRVRQGINRDTEAFF.

The chain recombines TRBV7-8 with TRBJ1-5; the match to TRBD1 covers 7 bases. This CDR3 region has 16 residues. Germline trimming cut 5 bases from V and 2 bases from J; bases unmatched to any gene: 9. CDR1 is SGHVS, CDR2 FQNEAQ, per germline. CDR3 coding DNA: TGTGCCAGCAGCCTGTCCGGGACAGCAGGCAATCAGCCCCAGCATTTT. As protein: CASSLSGTAGNQPQHF. The complete variable domain, with remaining parts taken from reference TRBV7-8 and TRBJ1-5, reads GAGVSQSPRYKVAKRGQDVALRCDPISGHVSLFWYQQALGQGPEFLTYFQNEAQLDKSGLPSDRFFAERPEGSVSTLKIQRTQQEDSAVYLCASSLSGTAGNQPQHFGDGTRLSIL.

On this clone: Additional DNA sequences in this sample encode the identical CDR3. The V and J genes are TRBV28 and TRBJ1-3; D gene unclear. Germline V gives CDR1 MDHEN, CDR2 SYDVKM. Deletions cut 3 bases from V and 0 bases from J, with 6 bases between. The CDR3 spans 14 residues. DNA for the CDR3: TGTGCCAGCAGTTTTCGGTCCTCTGGAAACACCATATATTTT. The encoded protein is CASSFRSSGNTIYF.

J is TRBJ2-7 and V is TRBV6-1; 7 nucleotides align to TRBD1. This CDR3 region has 11 residues. Germline trimming cut 6 bases from V and 6 bases from J; bases unmatched to any gene: 2. From germline, CDR1 is MNHNS and CDR2 SASEGT. CDR3 protein: CASREGAEQYF. CDR3 nucleotide sequence: TGTGCCAGCAGAGAGGGGGCCGAGCAGTACTTC.

This clone has only one observation. The chain links TRBV5-4 to TRBJ2-5; 12 bases line up with TRBD2. The CDR3 has 16 residues. The germline CDR1 and CDR2 sequences are SGHNT and YYREEE (reference sequence). The J segment lost 2 bases and the V segment lost 4 bases, leaving 6 bases of the junction unmatched. DNA for the CDR3: TGTGCCAGCAGCGCCCTAGCGGGAGGGCCGCAAGAGACCCAGTACTTC. It specifies CASSALAGGPQETQYF.